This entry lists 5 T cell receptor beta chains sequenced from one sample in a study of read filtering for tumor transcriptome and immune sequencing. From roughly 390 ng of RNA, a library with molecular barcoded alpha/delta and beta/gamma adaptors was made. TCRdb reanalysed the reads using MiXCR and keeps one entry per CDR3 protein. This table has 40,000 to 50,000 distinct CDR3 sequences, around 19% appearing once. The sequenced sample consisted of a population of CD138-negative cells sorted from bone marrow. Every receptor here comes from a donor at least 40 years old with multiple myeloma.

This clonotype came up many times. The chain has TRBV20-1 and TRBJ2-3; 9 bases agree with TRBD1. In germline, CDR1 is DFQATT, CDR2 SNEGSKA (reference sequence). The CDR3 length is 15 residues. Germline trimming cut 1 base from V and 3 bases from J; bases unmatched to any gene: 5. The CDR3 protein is CSARVSGTGTDTQYF. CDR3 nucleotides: TGCAGTGCTAGAGTTTCCGGGACAGGGACAGATACGCAGTATTTT.

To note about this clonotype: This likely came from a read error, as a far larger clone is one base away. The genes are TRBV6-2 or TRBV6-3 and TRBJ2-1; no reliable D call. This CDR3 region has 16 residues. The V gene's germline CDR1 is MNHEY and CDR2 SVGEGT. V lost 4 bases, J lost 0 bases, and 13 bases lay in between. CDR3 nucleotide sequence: TGTGCCAGCAGTTCCCGACCTGCCAGCTCCTACAATGAGCAGTTCTTC. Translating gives CASSSRPASSYNEQFF.

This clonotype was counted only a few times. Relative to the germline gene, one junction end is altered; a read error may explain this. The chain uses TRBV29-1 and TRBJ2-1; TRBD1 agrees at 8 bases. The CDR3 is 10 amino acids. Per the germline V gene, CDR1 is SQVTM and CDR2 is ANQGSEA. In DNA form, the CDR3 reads TGCAGCGTTGGAGGACAGGGTAGGGTCTTC. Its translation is CSVGGQGRVF.

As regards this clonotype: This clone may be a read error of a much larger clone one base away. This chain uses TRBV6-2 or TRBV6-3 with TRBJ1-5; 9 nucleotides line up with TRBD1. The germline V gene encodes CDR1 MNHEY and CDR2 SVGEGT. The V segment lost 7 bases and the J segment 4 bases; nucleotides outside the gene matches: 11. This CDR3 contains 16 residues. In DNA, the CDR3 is TGTGCCAGCATCACAGGGGGCGCGGGAGGAAATCAGCCCCAGCATTTT. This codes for CASITGGAGGNQPQHF.

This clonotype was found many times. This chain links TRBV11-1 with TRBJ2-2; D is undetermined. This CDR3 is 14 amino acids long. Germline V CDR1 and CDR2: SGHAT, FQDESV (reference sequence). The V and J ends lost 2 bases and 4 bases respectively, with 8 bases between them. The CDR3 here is CASSLTGSTGELFF. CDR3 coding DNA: TGTGCCAGCAGCTTAACCGGGTCCACCGGGGAGCTGTTTTTT.